This T cell receptor beta chain originates from a study of blood T cell repertoires in COVID-19. The repertoire was sequenced with immunoSEQ multiplex PCR; TCRdb's copy has only in-frame clones and lacks some. The table shows 15,000 to 20,000 clones, with 87% occurring only once. This CDR3 is 16 amino acids long. V was cut by 10 bases and J by 3 bases, with 23 bases left in between. Germline CDR1 ENHRY, CDR2 SYGVKD. This TCR derives from a human donor with active COVID-19. The donor label of this sample is uncertain. The sample taken for sequencing was peripheral blood. V gene TRBV10-3 combines with J gene TRBJ2-3; a weak D match, TRBD2 (6 bases). CDR3 in amino acids: CASTGMTSRGTDTQYF. Here the CDR3 DNA reads TGTGCCAGCACGGGAATGACTAGTAGGGGAACAGATACGCAGTATTTT.